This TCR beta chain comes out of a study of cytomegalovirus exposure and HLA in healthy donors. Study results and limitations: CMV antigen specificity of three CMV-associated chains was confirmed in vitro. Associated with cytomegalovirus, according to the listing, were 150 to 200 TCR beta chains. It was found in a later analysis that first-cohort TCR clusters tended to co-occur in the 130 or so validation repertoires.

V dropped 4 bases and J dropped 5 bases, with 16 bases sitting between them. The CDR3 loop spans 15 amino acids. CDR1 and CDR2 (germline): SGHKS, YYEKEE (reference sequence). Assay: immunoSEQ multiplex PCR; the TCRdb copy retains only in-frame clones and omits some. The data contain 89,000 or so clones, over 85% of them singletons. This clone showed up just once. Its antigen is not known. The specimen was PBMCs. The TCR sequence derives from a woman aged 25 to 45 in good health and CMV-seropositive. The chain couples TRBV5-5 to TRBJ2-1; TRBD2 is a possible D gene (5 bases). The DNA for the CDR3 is TGTGCCAGCAGCACCCCTTGGTCCGGGAACAATGAGCAGTTCTTC. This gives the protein CASSTPWSGNNEQFF.